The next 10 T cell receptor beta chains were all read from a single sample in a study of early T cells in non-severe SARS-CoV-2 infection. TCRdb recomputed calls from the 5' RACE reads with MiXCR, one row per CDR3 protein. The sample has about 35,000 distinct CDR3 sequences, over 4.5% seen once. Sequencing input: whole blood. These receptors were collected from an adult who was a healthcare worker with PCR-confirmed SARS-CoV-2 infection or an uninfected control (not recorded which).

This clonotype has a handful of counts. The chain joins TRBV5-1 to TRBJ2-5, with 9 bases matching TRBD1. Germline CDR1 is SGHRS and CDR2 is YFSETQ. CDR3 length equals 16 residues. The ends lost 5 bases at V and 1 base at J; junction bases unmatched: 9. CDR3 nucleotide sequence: TGCGCCAGCAGACACACACAGGGGGCCGGCCAAGAGACCCAGTACTTC. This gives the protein CASRHTQGAGQETQYF.

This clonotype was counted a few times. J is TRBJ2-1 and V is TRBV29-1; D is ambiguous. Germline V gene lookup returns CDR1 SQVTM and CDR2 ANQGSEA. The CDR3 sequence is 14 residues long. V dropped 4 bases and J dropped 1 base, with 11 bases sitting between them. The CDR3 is CSVGETDSYNEQFF. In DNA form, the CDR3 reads TGCAGCGTTGGCGAGACGGATTCCTACAATGAGCAGTTCTTC.

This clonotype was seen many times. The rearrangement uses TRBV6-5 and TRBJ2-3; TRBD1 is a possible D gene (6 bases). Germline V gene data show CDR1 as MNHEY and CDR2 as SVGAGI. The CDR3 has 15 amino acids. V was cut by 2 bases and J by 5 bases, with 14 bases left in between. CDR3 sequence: CASSYLDSRGDTQYF. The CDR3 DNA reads TGTGCCAGCAGTTACCTGGACAGCCGCGGAGATACGCAGTATTTT.

The CDR3 region has the DNA TGTGCCAGCAGAGACAGGGGAGTTTCCTCCTCTGGAAACACCATATATTTT. Translation: CASRDRGVSSSGNTIYF. The chain combines TRBV6-5 with TRBJ1-3; 8 positions agree with TRBD1. V was pared by 6 bases and J by 0 bases, with 10 bases of the junction left unmatched. The CDR3 sequence is 17 residues long. Germline V gives CDR1 MNHEY, CDR2 SVGAGI.

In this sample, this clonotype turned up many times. CDR3 region: CATSRDRTGSSGYTF. CDR3 sequence (DNA): TGTGCCACCAGCAGAGATCGAACAGGGTCGTCTGGCTACACCTTC. This chain uses TRBV15 with TRBJ1-2; the D gene is possibly TRBD1 (6 bases). The V gene's germline CDR1 is LNHNV and CDR2 YYDKDF (reference sequence). Trimming removed 0 bases from V and 7 bases from J, with 15 bases in between. CDR3 length: 15 residues.

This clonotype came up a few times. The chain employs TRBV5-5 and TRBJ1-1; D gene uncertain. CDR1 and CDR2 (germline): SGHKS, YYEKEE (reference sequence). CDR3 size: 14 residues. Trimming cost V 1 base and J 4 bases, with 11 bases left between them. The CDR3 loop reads CASSLYRDITEAFF. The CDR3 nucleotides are TGTGCCAGCAGCTTGTACCGGGATATCACTGAAGCTTTCTTT.

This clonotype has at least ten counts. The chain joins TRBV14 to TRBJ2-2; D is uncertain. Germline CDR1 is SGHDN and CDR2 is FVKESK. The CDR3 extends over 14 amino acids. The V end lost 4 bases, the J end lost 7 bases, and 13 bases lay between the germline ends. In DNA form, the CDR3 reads TGTGCCAGCAGCCCCCCGGTGCATGGCGGGGAGCTGTTTTTT. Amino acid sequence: CASSPPVHGGELFF. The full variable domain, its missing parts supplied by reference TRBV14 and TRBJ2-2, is EAGVTQFPSHSVIEKGQTVTLRCDPISGHDNLYWYRRVMGKEIKFLLHFVKESKQDESGMPNNRFLAERTGGTYSTLKVQPAELEDSGVYFCASSPPVHGGELFFGEGSRLTVL.

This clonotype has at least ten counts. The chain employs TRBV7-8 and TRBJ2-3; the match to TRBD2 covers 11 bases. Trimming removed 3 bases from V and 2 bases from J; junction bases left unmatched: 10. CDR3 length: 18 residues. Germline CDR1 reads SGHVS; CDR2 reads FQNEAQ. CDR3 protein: CASSFDSGGARYTDTQYF. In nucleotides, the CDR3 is TGTGCCAGCAGCTTCGATAGCGGGGGGGCTAGATACACAGATACGCAGTATTTT.

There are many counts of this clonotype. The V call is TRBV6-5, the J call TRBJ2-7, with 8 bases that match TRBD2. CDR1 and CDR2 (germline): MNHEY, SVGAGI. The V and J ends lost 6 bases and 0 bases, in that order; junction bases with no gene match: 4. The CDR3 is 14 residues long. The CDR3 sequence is CASRTSGSSYEQYF. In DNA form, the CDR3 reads TGTGCCAGCAGAACCAGCGGGAGCTCCTACGAGCAGTACTTC.

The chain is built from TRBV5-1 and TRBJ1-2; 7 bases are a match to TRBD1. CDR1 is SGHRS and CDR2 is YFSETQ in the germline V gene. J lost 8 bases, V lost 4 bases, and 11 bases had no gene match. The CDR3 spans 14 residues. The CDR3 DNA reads TGCGCCAGCAGCCCGGGACCAGGGGGTAGAGGCTACACCTTC. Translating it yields CASSPGPGGRGYTF.